The clone carrying this TCR beta chain was found a few times. Its antigen is not identified. TCRdb independently ran MiXCR on the RT-PCR reads; one entry per CDR3 protein. Among roughly 520,000 distinct CDR3 sequences listed, roughly 27% were seen once. This sample is part of a study of response to subunit inactivated influenza vaccine. The study's findings and limits: Few new T cells, the authors suggested, are recruited by each seasonal influenza vaccination.

The CDR3 is 15 amino acids. Per germline, CDR1 SGHTA and CDR2 FQGNSA. V shed 0 bases and J shed 2 bases, with 9 bases lying between them. J is TRBJ2-3 and V is TRBV7-2, with unresolved D. The sequencing here drew on CD4+ T cells sorted from PBMCs, taken 5 days after vaccination. This clonotype was sampled from a man aged 45-60 years who received an inactivated influenza vaccine. The CDR3 sequence: CASSLASLPTDTQYF. DNA for the CDR3: TGTGCCAGCAGCTTAGCGAGTCTACCCACAGATACGCAGTATTTT.